The clone carrying this T cell receptor beta chain has a count of ten or more. TCRdb re-called the 5' RACE reads through MiXCR, storing one row per CDR3 protein. The profile shows 35,000 to 45,000 distinct CDR3 sequences, 5.3% of them singletons. The source of the sample is a study of early T cells in non-severe SARS-CoV-2 infection. In the study overall: Bulk RNA from unsorted whole blood was sequenced; chains were unpaired.

The CDR3 is made up of 15 amino acids. With V trimmed by 4 bases and J by 4 bases, 10 bases remained unmatched. Per germline, CDR1 SGHKS and CDR2 YYEKEE (reference sequence). The chain couples TRBV5-5 to TRBJ2-5; 7 nucleotides match TRBD2. Input material: whole blood. The receptor was isolated from an adult who was a healthcare worker with PCR-confirmed SARS-CoV-2 infection or an uninfected control (not recorded which). The CDR3 nucleotides read TGTGCCAGCAGCCCTGCAGCGGGAATGGGAGAGACCCAGTACTTC. Its protein is CASSPAAGMGETQYF.